This passage covers 20 T cell receptor beta chains from one sample sequenced in a study of cytomegalovirus exposure and HLA in healthy donors. The study ran its PCR with 60 Vbeta and 13 Jbeta primers. The assay was immunoSEQ multiplex PCR, and TCRdb's table has in-frame clones only and misses some. The table lists 140,000 to 150,000 clones, about three quarters of them singletons. Sequencing used PBMCs. Source of these receptors: a male donor in good health and CMV-seronegative.

The chain is built from TRBV19 and TRBJ2-7; 7 bases agree with TRBD1. CDR3 length: 14 amino acids. V gave up 10 bases and J gave up 5 bases; unmatched junction bases: 14. CDR1 LNHDA and CDR2 SQIVND come from the germline V gene (reference sequence). CDR3 DNA: TGTGCCACCATCTGGAGCAGGGGGTTCAACGAGCAGTACTTC. The encoded protein is CATIWSRGFNEQYF.

The chain couples TRBV4-1 to TRBJ1-2, with D maybe TRBD1 (6 bases). CDR3 size: 15 residues. V was clipped by 2 bases and J by 2 bases, with 12 bases between them. The V gene's germline CDR1 is MGHRA and CDR2 YSYEKL. CDR3 bases: TGCGCCAGCAGCCAATGGGCAGGGGAAAACTATGGCTACACCTTC. It codes for CASSQWAGENYGYTF.

The chain recombines TRBV9 with TRBJ2-2; 7 bases match TRBD2. Trimming at V came to 4 bases and at J to 6 bases, leaving 6 bases not matched to a gene. CDR3 length: 14 residues. CDR1 and CDR2 from the germline V gene are SGDLS and YYNGEE. CDR3 protein: CASSPWGGSGELFF. As DNA, the CDR3 is TGTGCCAGCAGCCCCTGGGGGGGTTCCGGGGAGCTGTTTTTT.

The chain recombines TRBV11-2 with TRBJ2-5; D is undetermined. Trimming shortened V by 1 base and J by 4 bases, and 7 bases separated the two germline ends. Per germline, CDR1 SGHAT and CDR2 FQNNGV. CDR3 length: 13 residues. DNA for the CDR3: TGTGCCAGCAGCTTAGGAGAGCGAGAGACCCAGTACTTC. This codes for CASSLGERETQYF. Full variable domain (missing parts from reference TRBV11-2 and TRBJ2-5): EAGVAQSPRYKIIEKRQSVAFWCNPISGHATLYWYQQILGQGPKLLIQFQNNGVVDDSQLPKDRFSAERLKGVDSTLKIQPAKLEDSAVYLCASSLGERETQYFGPGTRLLVL.

This chain uses TRBV7-9 with TRBJ1-1; tentatively, D is TRBD1 (5 bases). Trimming shortened V by 3 bases and J by 2 bases, and 10 bases separated the two germline ends. CDR3 size: 14 residues. The germline CDR1 and CDR2 sequences are SEHNR and FQNEAQ (reference sequence). The CDR3, as DNA: TGTGCCAGCAGCTTCCCCGGGGGTAACACTGAAGCTTTCTTT. This encodes CASSFPGGNTEAFF.

The J gene is TRBJ2-3, the V gene TRBV27, with D hard to call. Germline V lookup: CDR1 MNHEY, CDR2 SMNVEV (reference sequence). CDR3 length equals 14 residues. V shed 2 bases and J shed 2 bases, with 8 bases lying between them. The CDR3 DNA reads TGTGCCAGCAGTTTACGAGTTATCACAGATACGCAGTATTTT. Translation gives CASSLRVITDTQYF.

This sequence joins TRBV4-2 and TRBJ2-1; TRBD2 matches 14 bases. The trim removed 0 bases at V and 5 bases at J, leaving 6 bases unmatched. Germline CDR1 reads LGHNA; CDR2 reads YNFKEQ. This CDR3 spans 18 amino acids. Written as DNA, the CDR3 is TGTGCCAGCAGCCAAGAAGAGGGACTAGCGGGGGTACACAATGAGCAGTTCTTC. Translation gives CASSQEEGLAGVHNEQFF.

The chain recombines TRBV5-4 with TRBJ1-2; 8 bases line up with TRBD1. There are 15 residues in the CDR3. Germline V CDR1 and CDR2: SGHNT, YYREEE (reference sequence). Germline trimming cut 4 bases from V and 1 base from J; bases unmatched to any gene: 6. CDR3 sequence (DNA): TGTGCCAGCAGCCGCGACAGGGGTCTTAACTATGGCTACACCTTC. Translating it yields CASSRDRGLNYGYTF. The variable domain in full, with the rest retrieved from reference TRBV5-4 and TRBJ1-2, is ETGVTQSPTHLIKTRGQQVTLRCSSQSGHNTVSWYQQALGQGPQFIFQYYREEENGRGNFPPRFSGLQFPNYSSELNVNALELDDSALYLCASSRDRGLNYGYTFGSGTRLTVV.

V is TRBV2 and J is TRBJ2-1; TRBD2 matches 12 bases. Germline CDR1 SNHLY, CDR2 FYNNEI. V was clipped by 1 base and J by 12 bases; unmatched bases: 7. The CDR3 contains 15 residues. DNA of the CDR3: TGTGCCAGCAGTGAAGGCCTAGCGGGAGGGTCAGGGCAGTTCTTC. Protein: CASSEGLAGGSGQFF.

The chain joins TRBV7-9 to TRBJ1-4, with D possibly matching TRBD1 (6 bases). V was cut by 5 bases and J by 7 bases, with 14 bases left in between. The CDR3 has 14 amino acids. Germline V lookup: CDR1 SEHNR, CDR2 FQNEAQ (reference sequence). CDR3 nucleotides: TGTGCCAGCAGCCTAGGGGGGGAGGGTGAAAAACTGTTTTTT. Amino acids: CASSLGGEGEKLFF.

This sequence joins TRBV27 and TRBJ2-7; TRBD1 agrees at 8 bases. This CDR3 has 13 amino acids. With V trimmed by 5 bases and J by 3 bases, 3 bases remained unmatched. The V gene's germline CDR1 is MNHEY and CDR2 SMNVEV (reference sequence). The CDR3 bases are TGTGCCAGCAGTCAACAGGGGGTCTACGAGCAGTACTTC. This sequence encodes CASSQQGVYEQYF.

This clone was seen a handful of times. The chain carries TRBV25-1 and TRBJ2-7, with 8 bases that match TRBD2. The CDR3 is 15 amino acids. V was pared by 6 bases and J by 2 bases, with 9 bases of the junction left unmatched. Germline V lookup: CDR1 MGHDK, CDR2 SYGVNS. CDR3 amino acids: CASRRGLGVTYEQYF. CDR3 bases: TGTGCCAGCAGGAGGGGACTAGGGGTTACCTACGAGCAGTACTTC.

V usage is TRBV6-1 and J usage is TRBJ2-5; 11 bases align to TRBD1. The J call is in doubt because the DNA end fits TRBJ2-7 better. This CDR3 has 15 residues. Germline-derived CDR1 and CDR2 are MNHNS and SASEGT. The CDR3 loop is CASSDRDRGSGEQYF. CDR3 sequence (DNA): TGTGCCAGCAGTGACCGGGACAGGGGGTCGGGCGAGCAGTACTTC.

This clone is judged medium-sized. The chain joins TRBV19 to TRBJ2-2; tentatively, D is TRBD2 (5 bases). With 8 bases removed from V and 1 base from J, the gap between germline ends came to 5 bases. Per germline, CDR1 LNHDA and CDR2 SQIVND (reference sequence). The CDR3 consists of 12 residues. The CDR3 region is CASGRNTGELFF. The DNA for the CDR3 is TGTGCCAGTGGGAGGAACACCGGGGAGCTGTTTTTT.

This chain uses TRBV11-2 with TRBJ1-4; D perhaps matches TRBD1 (6 bases). Germline V gene lookup returns CDR1 SGHAT and CDR2 FQNNGV. The CDR3 covers 14 residues. V was shortened by 1 base and J by 6 bases, with 9 bases between the two germline ends. CDR3 loop: CASSLVGGHEKLFF. CDR3 nucleotide sequence: TGTGCCAGCAGCTTAGTGGGGGGGCATGAAAAACTGTTTTTT.

The J gene is TRBJ2-2, the V gene TRBV2; 10 positions match TRBD1. The CDR3 is 14 residues long. Germline-derived CDR1 and CDR2 are SNHLY and FYNNEI. The V gene end was trimmed by 5 bases and the J gene end by 5 bases; junction bases not matched to a gene: 2. The CDR3 coding sequence is TGTGCCAGCAGTTGGACAGGGGGAACCGGGGAGCTGTTTTTT. Translation gives CASSWTGGTGELFF.

The chain couples TRBV7-2 to TRBJ2-7; tentative D call: TRBD1 (6 bases). The CDR3 runs 15 residues. The germline gives CDR1 SGHTA, CDR2 FQGNSA. The V end lost 2 bases, the J end lost 1 base, and 12 bases lay between the germline ends. The CDR3 region is CASSLQGIGSYEQYF. CDR3 in DNA: TGTGCCAGCAGCTTACAGGGGATCGGGTCCTACGAGCAGTACTTC.

This clone was observed a single time. The chain is built from TRBV29-1 and TRBJ2-7; no firm D call. V was clipped by 6 bases and J by 7 bases, with 10 bases between them. CDR1 is SQVTM, CDR2 ANQGSEA, per germline. The CDR3 is 10 residues long. The CDR3: CSVEKEEQYF. The CDR3 DNA sequence: TGCAGCGTGGAGAAGGAAGAGCAGTACTTC.

The chain recombines TRBV27 with TRBJ2-6; D not certain. V dropped 5 bases and J dropped 1 base, with 12 bases sitting between them. The CDR3 loop spans 16 amino acids. The germline gives CDR1 MNHEY, CDR2 SMNVEV (reference sequence). Written as DNA, the CDR3 is TGTGCCAGCAGTACGTGGGCAGTGTCTGGGGCCAACGTCCTGACTTTC. This encodes CASSTWAVSGANVLTF.

In its sample, this clone was seen once. The chain carries TRBV7-9 and TRBJ1-2; D unresolved. Germline CDR1 and CDR2: SEHNR and FQNEAQ (reference sequence). This CDR3 contains 12 residues. Between the trimmed V and J ends, which lost 1 base and 4 bases, there was a span of 4 bases. The CDR3 reads CASSLGGYGYTF. The CDR3 DNA is TGTGCCAGCAGCTTAGGAGGCTATGGCTACACCTTC.